What follows are 20 T cell receptor beta chains derived from one specimen sequenced in a study of T cell changes during pregnancy in multiple sclerosis. The data were produced by immunoSEQ multiplex PCR, yet TCRdb's version contains in-frame clones alone and is incomplete. The table lists about 70,000 clones, roughly 94% of them singletons. The sample was peripheral blood, taken in the third trimester of pregnancy. The receptors were gathered from a female donor with multiple sclerosis, enrolled in a pregnancy study.

The rearrangement joins TRBV5-4 to TRBJ1-1, with TRBD1 matching over 7 bases. Germline CDR1 is SGHNT and CDR2 is YYREEE (reference sequence). The CDR3 runs to 15 residues. Trimming at V came to 4 bases and at J to 1 base, leaving 7 bases not matched to a gene. As DNA, the CDR3 is TGTGCCAGCAGCCCCCGGGGGACAGCGAACACTGAAGCTTTCTTT. Encoded protein: CASSPRGTANTEAFF.

The rearrangement links TRBV7-8 to TRBJ2-7, with 9 bases that match TRBD1. The CDR3 length is 17 residues. Trimming at V came to 2 bases and at J to 0 bases, leaving 8 bases not matched to a gene. CDR1 is SGHVS and CDR2 is FQNEAQ in the germline V gene. CDR3 residues: CASSLSKSGQGSYEQYF. DNA of the CDR3: TGTGCCAGCAGCTTAAGTAAGTCGGGACAGGGCTCCTACGAGCAGTACTTC.

This clone came up once. CDR3 in DNA: TGCGCCAGCAGCCAAGATAAACGGGGCGAGCAGTACTTC. Protein: CASSQDKRGEQYF. The chain links TRBV4-1 to TRBJ2-7; TRBD2 might be the D (5 bases). CDR3 length: 13 amino acids. The V gene's germline CDR1 is MGHRA and CDR2 YSYEKL. The V gene lost 0 bases and the J gene lost 6 bases, with 9 bases spanning the gap.

The DNA for the CDR3 is TGTGCCAGCAGTCCTCGGACAGGGTCGGCCGGAGAGACCCAGTACTTC. It is translated as CASSPRTGSAGETQYF. The chain employs TRBV7-9 and TRBJ2-5; TRBD1 matches 8 bases. This CDR3 has 16 amino acids. Germline V gives CDR1 SEHNR, CDR2 FQNEAQ (reference sequence). The junction had 13 bases not matched to a gene; V was cut back by 6 bases and J by 4 bases.

The rearrangement links TRBV9 to TRBJ1-1, with 9 bases that match TRBD1. With V trimmed by 3 bases and J by 4 bases, 22 bases remained unmatched. Germline V gene sequence: CDR1 SGDLS, CDR2 YYNGEE. This CDR3 has 20 amino acids. The CDR3 region is CASSGSPGQGQNHRITEAFF. DNA for the CDR3: TGTGCCAGCAGCGGCAGCCCGGGACAGGGTCAGAATCACAGGATCACTGAAGCTTTCTTT.

This rearrangement joins TRBV4-3 to TRBJ2-7; 9 nucleotides align to TRBD2. The CDR3 is made up of 19 amino acids. The V segment lost 3 bases and the J segment 5 bases; nucleotides outside the gene matches: 20. Germline CDR1 reads LGHNA; CDR2 reads YSLEER. This CDR3 is CASSHPGPGVAGAPHEQYF. The CDR3 bases are TGCGCCAGCAGCCACCCCGGACCCGGAGTAGCGGGGGCCCCCCACGAGCAGTACTTC.

Turning to this clone: The junction does not match germline at one end; this may be a read error. V usage is TRBV7-2 and J usage is TRBJ1-2; possibly TRBD1 for D (6 bases). CDR1 and CDR2 (germline): SGHTA, FQGNSA. The CDR3 extends over 11 amino acids. In DNA, the CDR3 is TGTGCCAGCACCTTACAGGGAAGCTACACCTTC. It codes for CASTLQGSYTF. The entire variable domain, with the rest obtained from reference TRBV7-2 and TRBJ1-2, is as follows: GAGVSQSPSNKVTEKGKDVELRCDPISGHTALYWYRQSLGQGLEFLIYFQGNSAPDKSGLPSDRFSAERTGGSVSTLTIQRTQQEDSAVYLCASTLQGSYTFGSGTRLTVV.

The V call is TRBV19, the J call TRBJ1-2, with D possibly being TRBD1 (6 bases). V dropped 3 bases and J dropped 8 bases, with 19 bases sitting between them. Germline lookup yields CDR1 LNHDA and CDR2 SQIVND (reference sequence). The CDR3 totals 15 residues. The CDR3: CASSISPADRKGYTF. The CDR3 DNA is TGTGCCAGTAGTATTAGTCCAGCCGACAGGAAAGGCTACACCTTC. The complete variable domain, with remaining parts taken from reference TRBV19 and TRBJ1-2, reads DGGITQSPKYLFRKEGQNVTLSCEQNLNHDAMYWYRQDPGQGLRLIYYSQIVNDFQKGDIAEGYSVSREKKESFPLTVTSAQKNPTAFYLCASSISPADRKGYTFGSGTRLTVV.

CDR3 bases: TGTGCCAGCAGCTTACTACCGAACACAGATACGCAGTATTTT. This translates into CASSLLPNTDTQYF. The gene calls are TRBV7-2 and TRBJ2-3; D gene ambiguous. Germline CDR1 and CDR2: SGHTA and FQGNSA. V was cut by 2 bases and J by 2 bases, with 8 bases left in between. The CDR3 has 14 residues.

The chain couples TRBV6-1 to TRBJ2-7, with D possibly being TRBD2 (6 bases). Looked up from germline, CDR1 is MNHNS and CDR2 is SASEGT. The ends were cut back, 9 bases at V and 3 bases at J, with 18 bases in the middle. This CDR3 has 14 amino acids. CDR3 residues: CASLLRRDGYEQYF. CDR3 nucleotide sequence: TGTGCCAGTCTCCTAAGGAGGGACGGCTACGAGCAGTACTTC.

The chain has TRBV11-2 and TRBJ2-3; 16 nucleotides agree with TRBD2. Unmatched junction bases numbered 9, after V lost 5 bases and J lost 4 bases. The CDR3 spans 18 residues. The germline V gene encodes CDR1 SGHAT and CDR2 FQNNGV. CDR3 region: CASSLPGLAGGLADTQYF. CDR3 nucleotides: TGTGCCAGCAGCCTTCCGGGACTAGCGGGGGGGCTCGCAGATACGCAGTATTTT.

The chain links TRBV7-2 to TRBJ2-3; D ambiguous. The CDR3 contains 17 residues. Per the germline V gene, CDR1 is SGHTA and CDR2 is FQGNSA. Trimming took off 5 bases at V and 1 base at J, with 19 bases between the two ends. The DNA for the CDR3 is TGTGCCAGCAGCATACTACTACCACGGCCGGGCACAGATACGCAGTATTTT. Translating it yields CASSILLPRPGTDTQYF. Full variable domain (missing parts from reference TRBV7-2 and TRBJ2-3): GAGVSQSPSNKVTEKGKDVELRCDPISGHTALYWYRQSLGQGLEFLIYFQGNSAPDKSGLPSDRFSAERTGGSVSTLTIQRTQQEDSAVYLCASSILLPRPGTDTQYFGPGTRLTVL.

The chain employs TRBV9 and TRBJ2-7; 15 bases agree with TRBD2. The CDR3 is 16 residues long. J gave up 4 bases and V 4 bases, and 6 bases lay outside the gene matches. Germline CDR1 SGDLS, CDR2 YYNGEE. The CDR3 region is CASSHGLAGGSYEQYF. CDR3 DNA sequence: TGTGCCAGCAGCCATGGACTAGCGGGGGGGTCGTACGAGCAGTACTTC. The entire variable domain, with the rest obtained from reference TRBV9 and TRBJ2-7, is as follows: DSGVTQTPKHLITATGQRVTLRCSPRSGDLSVYWYQQSLDQGLQFLIQYYNGEERAKGNILERFSAQQFPDLHSELNLSSLELGDSALYFCASSHGLAGGSYEQYFGPGTRLTVT.

The chain links TRBV25-1 to TRBJ2-5, with a weak D call TRBD1 (6 bases). This CDR3 comprises 15 residues. Trimming pared 5 bases from V and 2 bases from J, leaving 15 bases between. The V gene's germline CDR1 is MGHDK and CDR2 SYGVNS. The CDR3 sequence is CASSHSTRGQETQYF. The CDR3 DNA reads TGTGCCAGCAGTCATTCAACCAGGGGTCAAGAGACCCAGTACTTC.

The rearrangement uses TRBV5-1 and TRBJ2-7, with TRBD1 matching 8 bases. Germline CDR1 and CDR2: SGHRS and YFSETQ. The trim removed 5 bases at V and 2 bases at J, leaving 3 bases unmatched. This CDR3 has 13 amino acids. CDR3 sequence (DNA): TGCGCCAGCAGGAGACAGGGGACCTACGAGCAGTACTTC. It encodes CASRRQGTYEQYF.

The V gene is TRBV4-3, the J gene TRBJ1-2; 7 bases agree with TRBD1. The germline gives CDR1 LGHNA, CDR2 YSLEER. The CDR3 has 13 amino acids. Unmatched junction bases numbered 3, after V lost 2 bases and J lost 6 bases. The CDR3 here is CASSQSQGDGYTF. CDR3 bases: TGCGCCAGCAGCCAATCTCAGGGGGATGGCTACACCTTC.

CDR3 loop: CASSEGGLTDTQYF. The CDR3 DNA sequence: TGTGCCAGCAGTGAAGGGGGGCTAACAGATACGCAGTATTTT. This chain uses TRBV6-1 with TRBJ2-3; a weak D match, TRBD1 (6 bases). The germline V gene has CDR1 MNHNS and CDR2 SASEGT. V dropped 1 base and J dropped 3 bases, with 8 bases sitting between them. CDR3 length equals 14 residues.

The rearrangement uses TRBV19 and TRBJ2-3; no clear D gene. Per the germline V gene, CDR1 is LNHDA and CDR2 is SQIVND (reference sequence). V gave up 5 bases and J gave up 0 bases, with 6 bases separating them. CDR3 length: 13 residues. This CDR3 is CASSLYSTDTQYF. DNA for the CDR3: TGTGCCAGTAGTCTGTATAGCACAGATACGCAGTATTTT.

This chain joins TRBV6-4 and TRBJ2-2; D possibly corresponds to TRBD2 (6 bases). Between the trimmed V and J ends, which lost 4 bases and 6 bases, there was a span of 12 bases. The CDR3 has 14 residues. In germline, CDR1 is MRHNA, CDR2 SNTAGT. The CDR3 loop is CASSGQGGSGELFF. CDR3 in DNA: TGTGCCAGCAGTGGTCAGGGAGGATCCGGGGAGCTGTTTTTT.

This chain joins TRBV19 and TRBJ2-2, with 9 bases matching TRBD1. V shed 5 bases, J shed 4 bases, and the junction held 8 bases outside the gene matches. This CDR3 contains 16 residues. Germline V gene sequence: CDR1 LNHDA, CDR2 SQIVND (reference sequence). CDR3 sequence: CASSPRTGATTGELFF. The CDR3, as DNA: TGTGCCAGTAGTCCCCGGACAGGGGCGACCACCGGGGAGCTGTTTTTT.